Following are 6 T cell receptor beta chains from one sample sequenced in a study of CD8 T cells in ankylosing spondylitis. TCRdb re-called the 5' RACE reads through MiXCR, storing one row per CDR3 protein. The sample contains about 140,000 distinct CDR3 sequences, about 7% of which appear only once. The source material was blood, either unsorted or a sorted T cell fraction (not recorded which). These receptors came from a female donor with ankylosing spondylitis or in good health (not recorded which).

This clonotype was detected ten times or more. This chain connects TRBV27 to TRBJ1-5; 8 bases match TRBD1. Germline-derived CDR1 and CDR2 are MNHEY and SMNVEV (reference sequence). CDR3 length equals 16 residues. With 6 bases clipped from V and 4 bases from J, the junction kept 11 bases outside the gene matches. CDR3 residues: CASRPGQASRNQPQHF. The CDR3 coding sequence is TGTGCCAGCAGACCGGGACAGGCCTCTAGAAATCAGCCCCAGCATTTT.

This clonotype was counted at least ten times. The rearrangement joins TRBV20-1 to TRBJ1-6; no firm D call. This CDR3 comprises 15 residues. Deletions cut 5 bases from V and 6 bases from J, with 17 bases between. CDR1 is DFQATT, CDR2 SNEGSKA, per germline (reference sequence). CDR3 coding DNA: TGCAGTGCTCTTGTTTCGGAGGGAATTAATTCACCCCTCCACTTT. It translates to CSALVSEGINSPLHF.

This clonotype has ten or more counts. CDR3 nucleotides: TGCGCCAGCAGCTTGGGTCGACAGGATGAAGCTTTCTTT. It is translated as CASSLGRQDEAFF. The rearrangement links TRBV5-1 to TRBJ1-1; a possible D gene is TRBD1 (6 bases). Germline V gene sequence: CDR1 SGHRS, CDR2 YFSETQ. The ends were cut back, 0 bases at V and 7 bases at J, with 10 bases in the middle. The CDR3 covers 13 residues.

Only a few counts were recorded for this clonotype. This chain uses TRBV7-9 with TRBJ1-2; D not resolved. Germline-derived CDR1 and CDR2 are SEHNR and FQNEAQ (reference sequence). V was shortened by 0 bases and J by 4 bases, with 15 bases between the two germline ends. The CDR3 has 16 residues. DNA for the CDR3: TGTGCCAGCAGCTTAGCGCAGCCACGCGGATTCTATGGCTACACCTTC. Protein product: CASSLAQPRGFYGYTF.

This rearrangement joins TRBV3-1 to TRBJ2-1; a possible D gene is TRBD1 (6 bases). CDR3 length equals 17 residues. V dropped 10 bases and J dropped 3 bases, with 25 bases sitting between them. The germline V gene has CDR1 LGHDT and CDR2 YNNKEL (reference sequence). This CDR3 reads CATCQWGRGEVYNEQFF. CDR3 coding DNA: TGTGCCACCTGCCAATGGGGCAGGGGAGAGGTCTACAATGAGCAGTTCTTC.

This chain uses TRBV11-2 with TRBJ1-1, with D maybe TRBD1 (5 bases). The V gene lost 5 bases and the J gene lost 6 bases, with 13 bases spanning the gap. CDR3 length: 13 amino acids. Germline V gene sequence: CDR1 SGHAT, CDR2 FQNNGV. The CDR3 spells CASSLLRGSEAFF. CDR3 in DNA: TGTGCCAGCAGCCTTCTTCGGGGGTCTGAAGCTTTCTTT.